One and the same sample provided the 21 T cell receptor beta chains below, sequenced in a study of cytomegalovirus exposure and HLA in healthy donors. Amplification used 60 Vbeta primers and 13 Jbeta primers. Here immunoSEQ multiplex PCR was the method, and the copy in TCRdb shows in-frame clones only, minus some. The table includes 100,000 to 150,000 clones, 74% detected once. Sequenced sample: PBMCs. All receptors come from a man aged 40-55 years in good health and CMV-seropositive.

This clone turned up a few times. The rearrangement links TRBV7-9 to TRBJ1-2, with D possibly being TRBD1 (5 bases). Germline V gene sequence: CDR1 SEHNR, CDR2 FQNEAQ (reference sequence). V was pared by 6 bases and J by 2 bases, with 13 bases between. The CDR3 contains 14 residues. DNA for the CDR3: TGTGCCAGCAGGGCAGAACAGGAAAACTATGGCTACACCTTC. It specifies CASRAEQENYGYTF.

Details on this clone: Different DNA sequences within this sample yield the same CDR3. The chain joins TRBV11-2 to TRBJ2-3; no clear D. V gave up 1 base and J gave up 0 bases, with 8 bases separating them. CDR1 and CDR2 (germline): SGHAT, FQNNGV. This CDR3 region has 15 residues. CDR3 protein: CASSLGAASTDTQYF. For the CDR3, the DNA is TGTGCCAGCAGCTTAGGGGCAGCTAGCACAGATACGCAGTATTTT.

V gene TRBV5-1 combines with J gene TRBJ1-1; TRBD1 matches 8 bases. This CDR3 spans 14 amino acids. Germline V CDR1 and CDR2: SGHRS, YFSETQ. V lost 4 bases to trimming and J lost 5 bases; unmatched junction nucleotides: 7. This CDR3 is CASSEDRERTEAFF. CDR3 nucleotide sequence: TGCGCCAGCAGCGAGGACAGGGAGAGGACTGAAGCTTTCTTT.

This rearrangement joins TRBV19 to TRBJ2-7; tentatively, D is TRBD2 (6 bases). Per the germline V gene, CDR1 is LNHDA and CDR2 is SQIVND (reference sequence). Trimming took 7 bases from V and 0 from J, leaving 13 bases between them. This CDR3 contains 14 residues. The CDR3 sequence: CASTPRGTSYEQYF. The CDR3 nucleotides are TGTGCCAGTACCCCCCGGGGGACCTCCTACGAGCAGTACTTC.

This chain connects TRBV7-6 to TRBJ2-7; 9 nucleotides agree with TRBD1. CDR3 length: 15 residues. Germline-derived CDR1 and CDR2 are SGHVS and FNYEAQ. The V segment lost 2 bases and the J segment 5 bases; nucleotides outside the gene matches: 7. The CDR3 spells CASSLLDRGRDEQYF. DNA of the CDR3: TGTGCCAGCAGCTTACTGGACAGGGGTAGGGACGAGCAGTACTTC.

This rearrangement joins TRBV7-2 to TRBJ1-3; D possibly corresponds to TRBD1 (6 bases). The CDR3 contains 16 residues. The germline V gene encodes CDR1 SGHTA and CDR2 FQGNSA. V dropped 1 base and J dropped 0 bases, with 10 bases sitting between them. CDR3 in amino acids: CASSLDRASSGNTIYF. The CDR3 coding sequence is TGTGCCAGCAGCTTAGACAGGGCGAGCTCTGGAAACACCATATATTTT.

The chain employs TRBV2 and TRBJ2-3; no reliable D call. The CDR3 runs to 12 residues. Germline CDR1 reads SNHLY; CDR2 reads FYNNEI. V was trimmed by 4 bases and J by 4 bases, leaving 6 bases between them. The CDR3 sequence: CASSVSSDTQYF. In DNA, the CDR3 is TGTGCCAGCAGTGTTAGTTCAGATACGCAGTATTTT.

The sample holds one count of this clone. The rearrangement links TRBV6-1 to TRBJ2-7; TRBD1 might be the D (5 bases). Between the trimmed V and J ends, which lost 3 bases and 8 bases, there was a span of 14 bases. The CDR3 contains 13 residues. Looked up from germline, CDR1 is MNHNS and CDR2 is SASEGT. CDR3 sequence (DNA): TGTGCCAGCAGTGACAGGGCAGTCCTGCAGCAGTACTTC. Translation: CASSDRAVLQQYF.

This chain links TRBV6-6 with TRBJ2-7; no clear D. The CDR3 length is 13 residues. Trimming left V 5 bases short and J 3 bases short, with 11 bases between. CDR1 is MNHNY and CDR2 is SVGAGI in the germline V gene (reference sequence). The CDR3 reads CASSTLTLYEQYF. Written as DNA, the CDR3 is TGTGCCAGCAGTACTTTGACTCTCTACGAGCAGTACTTC.

The chain links TRBV5-1 to TRBJ2-6; a possible D gene is TRBD2 (6 bases). Trimming took 6 bases from V and 2 from J, leaving 12 bases between them. The germline V gene has CDR1 SGHRS and CDR2 YFSETQ. The CDR3 is 15 residues long. CDR3 residues: CASTSRGTGANVLTF. In DNA form, the CDR3 reads TGCGCCAGCACTTCACGGGGGACTGGGGCCAACGTCCTGACTTTC.

This chain joins TRBV19 and TRBJ2-2; TRBD2 aligns across 10 bases. The CDR3 consists of 15 residues. From germline, CDR1 is LNHDA and CDR2 SQIVND (reference sequence). Trimming cost V 5 bases and J 3 bases; bases outside gene matches: 3. Here the CDR3 DNA reads TGTGCCAGTAGTCCTAGCGGGAGTTACACCGGGGAGCTGTTTTTT. Translation: CASSPSGSYTGELFF.

This clone was recorded a few times. The chain couples TRBV10-3 to TRBJ1-3; D may be TRBD1 (5 bases). Germline loops: CDR1 ENHRY, CDR2 SYGVKD. The CDR3 contains 15 residues. V was trimmed by 5 bases and J by 0 bases, leaving 11 bases between them. The CDR3 sequence: CAISNRQISGNTIYF. CDR3 DNA sequence: TGTGCCATCAGTAACAGACAGATCTCTGGAAACACCATATATTTT.

The chain couples TRBV5-1 to TRBJ2-7; 10 nucleotides agree with TRBD2. Germline CDR1 SGHRS, CDR2 YFSETQ. The CDR3 spans 16 residues. The J segment lost 7 bases and the V segment lost 0 bases, leaving 10 bases of the junction unmatched. The CDR3 DNA follows: TGCGCCAGCAGCTTGGGGATAGCGGGAGGCCTCGAGGAGCAGTACTTC. Its translation: CASSLGIAGGLEEQYF.

The J gene is TRBJ1-2, the V gene TRBV14; D is unclear. The germline V and J ends were trimmed by 4 bases and 1 base, with 7 bases remaining between them. CDR3 size: 13 residues. CDR1 SGHDN and CDR2 FVKESK come from the germline V gene. The DNA for the CDR3 is TGTGCCAGCAGCCTTGCGGTTAACTATGGCTACACCTTC. Amino acid sequence: CASSLAVNYGYTF.

This sequence joins TRBV5-8 and TRBJ1-5, with D tentatively TRBD1 (6 bases). Trimming shortened V by 4 bases and J by 6 bases, and 20 bases separated the two germline ends. Germline-derived CDR1 and CDR2 are SGHTS and YDEGEE. The CDR3 length is 16 residues. The CDR3 protein is CASSRAFRQAGQPQHF. In DNA form, the CDR3 reads TGTGCCAGCAGCCGCGCTTTTAGACAGGCGGGTCAGCCCCAGCATTTT.

The genes are TRBV7-8 and TRBJ2-7; possibly TRBD2 for D (5 bases). Trimming took 2 bases from V and 4 from J, leaving 12 bases between them. CDR3 length: 14 amino acids. Germline V gene data show CDR1 as SGHVS and CDR2 as FQNEAQ. The CDR3 nucleotides are TGTGCCAGCAGCTTACTGGCTAGCTCTTACGAGCAGTACTTC. Encoded protein: CASSLLASSYEQYF.

This clone appeared once. This chain links TRBV9 with TRBJ1-5; D gene uncertain. Trimming pared 4 bases from V and 1 base from J, leaving 6 bases between. Germline lookup yields CDR1 SGDLS and CDR2 YYNGEE. This CDR3 has 13 residues. As DNA, the CDR3 is TGTGCCAGCAGCCTTTTAAGCAATCAGCCCCAGCATTTT. It is translated as CASSLLSNQPQHF.

This chain links TRBV6-6 with TRBJ1-4; 9 nucleotides match TRBD1. Germline CDR1 MNHNY, CDR2 SVGAGI (reference sequence). J was trimmed by 5 bases and V by 4 bases; bases with no gene match: 2. This CDR3 spans 14 amino acids. The CDR3 sequence is CASSWDRVNEKLFF. Written as DNA, the CDR3 is TGTGCCAGCAGTTGGGACAGGGTGAATGAAAAACTGTTTTTT.

The sample holds a few counts of this clone. V is TRBV25-1 and J is TRBJ2-3; 10 nucleotides match TRBD2. The CDR3 is 15 amino acids. Germline V gene data show CDR1 as MGHDK and CDR2 as SYGVNS. Unmatched junction bases numbered 2, after V lost 3 bases and J lost 2 bases. The CDR3 reads CASSEGTSDTDTQYF. The DNA of the CDR3 is TGTGCCAGCAGTGAGGGGACTAGCGACACAGATACGCAGTATTTT.

The rearrangement joins TRBV7-3 to TRBJ1-2; D perhaps matches TRBD1 (6 bases). The CDR3 extends over 15 amino acids. V was trimmed by 1 base and J by 6 bases, leaving 15 bases between them. CDR1 is SGHTA and CDR2 is FQGTGA in the germline V gene. CDR3 sequence (DNA): TGTGCCAGCAGCTTAAGGGGGGGGCCAGGCCATGGCTACACCTTC. Translation: CASSLRGGPGHGYTF.

The chain is built from TRBV28 and TRBJ1-5, with a tentative D call TRBD1 (5 bases). The CDR3 is made up of 11 amino acids. V lost 5 bases to trimming and J lost 8 bases, with 7 bases between them. CDR1 is MDHEN, CDR2 SYDVKM, per germline. The CDR3 DNA sequence: TGTGCCAGCAGTGTAGGGGAGCCCCAGCATTTT. Its protein product is CASSVGEPQHF.